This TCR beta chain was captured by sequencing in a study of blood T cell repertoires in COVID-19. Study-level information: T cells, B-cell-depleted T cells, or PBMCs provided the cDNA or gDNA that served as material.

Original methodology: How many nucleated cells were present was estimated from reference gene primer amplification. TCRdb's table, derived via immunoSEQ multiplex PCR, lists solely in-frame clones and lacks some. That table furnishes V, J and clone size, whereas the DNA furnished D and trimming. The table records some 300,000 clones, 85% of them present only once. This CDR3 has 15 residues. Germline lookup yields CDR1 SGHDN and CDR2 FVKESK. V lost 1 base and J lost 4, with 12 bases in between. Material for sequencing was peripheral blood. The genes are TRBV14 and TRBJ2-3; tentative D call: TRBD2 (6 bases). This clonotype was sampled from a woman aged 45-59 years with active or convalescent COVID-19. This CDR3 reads CASSQGAGIADTQYF. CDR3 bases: TGTGCCAGCAGCCAAGGTGCGGGAATAGCAGATACGCAGTATTTT.